This T cell receptor beta chain was identified in a study of identical twins. Trimming stripped 2 bases from V and 7 bases from J, with 12 bases between. This CDR3 comprises 15 residues. This clonotype was picked up a small number of times. The antigen is undetermined. Study results and caveats: There were fewer insertions in abundant cord blood beta clonotypes, but memory repertoires showed no such pattern. Excess low generation probability was seen in twin-shared out-of-frame alpha sequences.

TCRdb ran MiXCR on the 5' RACE reads and lists one entry per CDR3 protein. The sample contains 450,000 to 500,000 distinct CDR3 sequences, about 13% of which appear only once. This sample was shared with a second study, whose subject was yellow fever vaccine responses in identical twins.

The clonotype was recovered from a woman aged 18-29 years in good health. V usage is TRBV12-3 or TRBV12-4 and J usage is TRBJ1-6, with a possible D match to TRBD1 (5 bases). The specimen sequenced was CD4+ T cells sorted from blood. The CDR3 bases are TGTGCCAGCAGTTTAAATGGGGGGGTCAATTCACCCCTCCACTTT. Its translation is CASSLNGGVNSPLHF.